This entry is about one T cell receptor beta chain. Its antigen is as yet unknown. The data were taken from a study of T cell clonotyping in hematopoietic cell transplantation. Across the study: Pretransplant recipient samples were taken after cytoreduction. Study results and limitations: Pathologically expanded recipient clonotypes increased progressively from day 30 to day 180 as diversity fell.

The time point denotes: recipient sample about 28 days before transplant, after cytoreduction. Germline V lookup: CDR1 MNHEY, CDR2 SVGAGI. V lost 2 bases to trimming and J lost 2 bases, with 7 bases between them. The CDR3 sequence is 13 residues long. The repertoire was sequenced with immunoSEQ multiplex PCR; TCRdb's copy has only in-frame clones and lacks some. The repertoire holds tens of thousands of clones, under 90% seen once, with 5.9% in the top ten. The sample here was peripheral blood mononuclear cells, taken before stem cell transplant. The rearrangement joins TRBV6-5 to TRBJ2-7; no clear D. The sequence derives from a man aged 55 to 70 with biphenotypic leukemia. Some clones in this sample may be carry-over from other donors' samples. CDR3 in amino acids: CASSYELTYEQYF. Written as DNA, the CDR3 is TGTGCCAGCAGTTACGAACTCACCTACGAGCAGTACTTC.